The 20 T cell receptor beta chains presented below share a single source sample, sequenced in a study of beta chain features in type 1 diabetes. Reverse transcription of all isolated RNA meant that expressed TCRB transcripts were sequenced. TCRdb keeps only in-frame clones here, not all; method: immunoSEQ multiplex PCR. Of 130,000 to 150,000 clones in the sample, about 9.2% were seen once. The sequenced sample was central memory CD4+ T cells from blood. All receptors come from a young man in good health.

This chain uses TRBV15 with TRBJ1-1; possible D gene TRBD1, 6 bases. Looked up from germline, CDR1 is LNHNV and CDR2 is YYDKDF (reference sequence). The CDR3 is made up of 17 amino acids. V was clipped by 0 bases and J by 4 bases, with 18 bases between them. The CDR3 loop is CATSRDFSGVGTTEAFF. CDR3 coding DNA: TGTGCCACCAGCAGAGATTTTTCAGGGGTCGGGACCACTGAAGCTTTCTTT.

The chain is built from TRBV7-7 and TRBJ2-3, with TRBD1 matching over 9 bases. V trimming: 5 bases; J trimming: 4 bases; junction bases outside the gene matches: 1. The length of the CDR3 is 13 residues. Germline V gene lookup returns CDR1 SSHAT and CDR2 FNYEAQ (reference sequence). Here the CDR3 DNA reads TGTGCCAGCAGCCGACAGGGGGCAGATACGCAGTATTTT. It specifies CASSRQGADTQYF.

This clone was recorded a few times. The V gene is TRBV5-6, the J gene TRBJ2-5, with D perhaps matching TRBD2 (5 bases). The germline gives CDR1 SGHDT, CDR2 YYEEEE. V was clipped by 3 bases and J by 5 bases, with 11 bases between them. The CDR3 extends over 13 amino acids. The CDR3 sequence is CASSSPGRETQYF. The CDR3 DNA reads TGTGCCAGCAGCTCCCCGGGAAGGGAGACCCAGTACTTC.

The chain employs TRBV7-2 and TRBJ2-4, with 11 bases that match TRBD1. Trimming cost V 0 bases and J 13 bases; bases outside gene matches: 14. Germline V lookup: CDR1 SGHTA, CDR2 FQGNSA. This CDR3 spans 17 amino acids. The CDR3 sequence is CASSLAGQGAGDSRQYF. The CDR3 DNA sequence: TGTGCCAGCAGCTTAGCCGGACAGGGGGCGGGGGATTCTCGGCAGTACTTC.

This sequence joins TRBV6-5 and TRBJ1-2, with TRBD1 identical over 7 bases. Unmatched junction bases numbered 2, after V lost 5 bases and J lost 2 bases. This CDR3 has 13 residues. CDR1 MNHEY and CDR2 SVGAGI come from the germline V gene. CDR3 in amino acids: CASSRDRNYGYTF. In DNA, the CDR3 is TGTGCCAGCAGTCGGGACAGAAACTATGGCTACACCTTC.

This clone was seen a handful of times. The CDR3 reads CASSSAPSGEQETQYF. CDR3 in DNA: TGTGCCAGCAGCTCCGCTCCGAGCGGGGAGCAAGAGACCCAGTACTTC. V gene TRBV7-2 combines with J gene TRBJ2-5; 7 nucleotides agree with TRBD2. The CDR3 runs 16 residues. With 4 bases clipped from V and 2 bases from J, the junction kept 10 bases outside the gene matches. The germline gives CDR1 SGHTA, CDR2 FQGNSA.

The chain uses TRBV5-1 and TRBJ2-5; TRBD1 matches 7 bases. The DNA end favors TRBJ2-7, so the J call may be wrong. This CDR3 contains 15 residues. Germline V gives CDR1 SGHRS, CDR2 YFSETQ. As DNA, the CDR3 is TGCGCCAGCAGCTTGGGAAGGGGGCCCCTCTACGAGCAGTACTTC. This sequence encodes CASSLGRGPLYEQYF.

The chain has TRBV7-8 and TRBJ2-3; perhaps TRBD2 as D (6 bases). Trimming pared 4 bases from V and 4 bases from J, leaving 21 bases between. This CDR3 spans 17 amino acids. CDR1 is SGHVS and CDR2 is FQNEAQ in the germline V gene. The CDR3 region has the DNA TGTGCCAGCAGCTCCCACCTCAGCGGGCGGGGCGCAGATACGCAGTATTTT. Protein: CASSSHLSGRGADTQYF. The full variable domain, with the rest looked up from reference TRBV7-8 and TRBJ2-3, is GAGVSQSPRYKVAKRGQDVALRCDPISGHVSLFWYQQALGQGPEFLTYFQNEAQLDKSGLPSDRFFAERPEGSVSTLKIQRTQQEDSAVYLCASSSHLSGRGADTQYFGPGTRLTVL.

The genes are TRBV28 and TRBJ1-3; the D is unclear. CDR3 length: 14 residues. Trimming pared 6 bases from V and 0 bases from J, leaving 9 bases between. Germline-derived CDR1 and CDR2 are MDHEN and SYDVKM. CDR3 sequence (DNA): TGTGCCAGCAGACTAGGGAGCTCTGGAAACACCATATATTTT. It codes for CASRLGSSGNTIYF. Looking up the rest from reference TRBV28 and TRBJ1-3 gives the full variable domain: DVKVTQSSRYLVKRTGEKVFLECVQDMDHENMFWYRQDPGLGLRLIYFSYDVKMKEKGDIPEGYSVSREKKERFSLILESASTNQTSMYLCASRLGSSGNTIYFGEGSWLTVV.

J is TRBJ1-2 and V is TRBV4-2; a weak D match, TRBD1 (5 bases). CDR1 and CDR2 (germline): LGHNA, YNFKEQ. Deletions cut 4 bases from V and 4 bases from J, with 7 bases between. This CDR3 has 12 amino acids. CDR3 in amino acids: CASSRDSYGYTF. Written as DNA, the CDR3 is TGTGCCAGCAGCCGAGACAGCTATGGCTACACCTTC.

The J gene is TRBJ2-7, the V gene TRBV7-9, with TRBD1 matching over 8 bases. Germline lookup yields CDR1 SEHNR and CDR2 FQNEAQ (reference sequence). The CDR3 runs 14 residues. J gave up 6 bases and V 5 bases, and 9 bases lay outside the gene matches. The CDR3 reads CASSPGQGGGEQYF. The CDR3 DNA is TGTGCCAGCAGCCCCGGACAGGGAGGTGGCGAGCAGTACTTC.

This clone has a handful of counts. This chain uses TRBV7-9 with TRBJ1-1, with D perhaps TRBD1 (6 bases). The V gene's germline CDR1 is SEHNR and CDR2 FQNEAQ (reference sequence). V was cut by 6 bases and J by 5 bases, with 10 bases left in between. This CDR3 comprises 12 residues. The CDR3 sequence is CASRQGVTEAFF. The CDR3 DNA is TGTGCCAGCAGACAGGGAGTTACTGAAGCTTTCTTT.

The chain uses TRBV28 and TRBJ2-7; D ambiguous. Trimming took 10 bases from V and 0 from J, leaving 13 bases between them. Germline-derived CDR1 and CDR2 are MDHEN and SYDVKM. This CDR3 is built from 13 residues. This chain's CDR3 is CATLDTSSYEQYF. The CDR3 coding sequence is TGTGCCACCTTAGACACCAGCTCCTACGAGCAGTACTTC. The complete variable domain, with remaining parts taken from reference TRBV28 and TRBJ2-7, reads DVKVTQSSRYLVKRTGEKVFLECVQDMDHENMFWYRQDPGLGLRLIYFSYDVKMKEKGDIPEGYSVSREKKERFSLILESASTNQTSMYLCATLDTSSYEQYFGPGTRLTVT.

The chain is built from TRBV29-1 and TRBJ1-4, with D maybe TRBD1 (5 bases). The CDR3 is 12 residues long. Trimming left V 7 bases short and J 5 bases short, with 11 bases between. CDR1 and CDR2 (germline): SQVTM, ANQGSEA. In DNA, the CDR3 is TGCAGCGGGGGGGGGTTAAATGAAAAACTGTTTTTT. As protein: CSGGGLNEKLFF.

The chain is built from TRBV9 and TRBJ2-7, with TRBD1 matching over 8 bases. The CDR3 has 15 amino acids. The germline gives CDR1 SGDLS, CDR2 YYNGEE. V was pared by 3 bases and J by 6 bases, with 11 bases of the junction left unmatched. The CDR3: CASSGGQGLRTEQYF. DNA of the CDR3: TGTGCCAGCAGCGGAGGACAGGGATTAAGGACCGAGCAGTACTTC.

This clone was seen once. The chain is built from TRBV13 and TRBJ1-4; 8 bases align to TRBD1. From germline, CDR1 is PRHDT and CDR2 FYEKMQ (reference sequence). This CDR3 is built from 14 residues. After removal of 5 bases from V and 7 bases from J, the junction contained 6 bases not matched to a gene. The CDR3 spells CASSIQGAGEKLFF. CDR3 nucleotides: TGTGCCAGCAGCATTCAGGGGGCAGGTGAAAAACTGTTTTTT.

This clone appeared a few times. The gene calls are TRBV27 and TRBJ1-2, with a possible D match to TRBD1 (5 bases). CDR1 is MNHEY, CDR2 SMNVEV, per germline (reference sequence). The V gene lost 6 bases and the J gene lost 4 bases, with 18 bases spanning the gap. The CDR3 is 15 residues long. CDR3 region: CASRIAGAASYGYTF. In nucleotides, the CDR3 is TGTGCCAGCAGGATAGCTGGGGCGGCGAGCTATGGCTACACCTTC.

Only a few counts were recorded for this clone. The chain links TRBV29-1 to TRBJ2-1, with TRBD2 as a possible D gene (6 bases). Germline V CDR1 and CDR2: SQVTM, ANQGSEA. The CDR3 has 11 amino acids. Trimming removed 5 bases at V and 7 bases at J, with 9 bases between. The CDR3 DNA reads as TGCAGCGTTAGGAGGGCGAATGAGCAGTTCTTC. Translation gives CSVRRANEQFF.

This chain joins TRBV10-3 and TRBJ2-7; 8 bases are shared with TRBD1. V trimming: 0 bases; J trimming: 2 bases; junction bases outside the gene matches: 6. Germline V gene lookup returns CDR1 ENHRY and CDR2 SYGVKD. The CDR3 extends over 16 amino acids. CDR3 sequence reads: CAISESLEGQAYEQYF. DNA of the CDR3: TGTGCCATCAGTGAGTCACTAGAGGGACAGGCCTACGAGCAGTACTTC.

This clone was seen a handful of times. The CDR3, as DNA: TGTGCCAGCTCACCCCAGGACAGGAACGACTATGGCTACACCTTC. This encodes CASSPQDRNDYGYTF. The V call is TRBV18, the J call TRBJ1-2; 7 bases map to TRBD1. The CDR3 extends over 15 amino acids. V shed 3 bases and J 3 bases; nucleotides not matched to a gene: 7. Germline V gives CDR1 KGHSH, CDR2 LQKENI.